This T cell receptor (beta chain) came from a study of Graves' ophthalmopathy and Graves' hyperthyroidism. Notes on the study in general: Most expanded clonotypes in thyroid above 0.001 frequency also showed up in blood.

As concerns this clonotype: What it binds is not known.

This CDR3 has 13 residues. The J segment lost 7 bases and the V segment lost 10 bases, leaving 12 bases of the junction unmatched. The germline CDR1 and CDR2 sequences are ENHRY and SYGVKD. The hyperthyroidism patients, aged 18 to 65, had been newly diagnosed, with under 2 months' duration. No donor had other autoimmune disease, uncontrolled infection, pregnancy or lactation. Amplification of TCR beta CDR3 regions used RNA transcripts. HTBI primers primed a first-round RT-PCR, and a second-round multiplex PCR followed. MiXCR was run by TCRdb on the multiplex PCR reads, yielding one entry per CDR3 protein. The sample comprises approximately 1.2 million distinct CDR3 sequences, roughly 35% of which are singletons, and around 10% rests with the top ten.

This chain joins TRBV10-3 and TRBJ1-2, with 7 bases aligning to TRBD1. The origin of this receptor is an adult man with Graves' hyperthyroidism. Sequenced input: peripheral blood or thyroid tissue (not recorded which). CDR3 sequence: CASRGFSGGGYTF. In nucleotides, the CDR3 is TGTGCCAGCAGAGGGTTTTCAGGGGGTGGCTACACCTTC.